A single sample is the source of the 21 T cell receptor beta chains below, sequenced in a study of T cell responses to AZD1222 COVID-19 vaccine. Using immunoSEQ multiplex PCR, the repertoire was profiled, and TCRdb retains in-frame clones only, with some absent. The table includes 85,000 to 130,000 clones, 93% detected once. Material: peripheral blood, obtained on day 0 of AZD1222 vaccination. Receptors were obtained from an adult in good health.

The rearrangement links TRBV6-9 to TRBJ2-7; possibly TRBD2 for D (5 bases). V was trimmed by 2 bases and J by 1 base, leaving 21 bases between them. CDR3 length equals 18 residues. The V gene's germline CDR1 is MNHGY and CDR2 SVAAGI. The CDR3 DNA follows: TGTGCCAGCAGTTATGTGTCCGTTCTAGCTGTTAAATCCTACGAGCAGTACTTC. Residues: CASSYVSVLAVKSYEQYF.

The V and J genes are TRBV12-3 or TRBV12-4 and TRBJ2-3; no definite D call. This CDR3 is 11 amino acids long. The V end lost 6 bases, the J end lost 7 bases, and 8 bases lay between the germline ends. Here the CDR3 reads CASSLTNTQYF. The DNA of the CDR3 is TGTGCCAGCAGCTTAACAAATACGCAGTATTTT.

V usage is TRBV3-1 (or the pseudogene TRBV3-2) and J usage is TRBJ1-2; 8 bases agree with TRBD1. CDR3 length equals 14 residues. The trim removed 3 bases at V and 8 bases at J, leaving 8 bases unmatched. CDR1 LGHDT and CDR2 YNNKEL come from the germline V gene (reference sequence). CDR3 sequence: CASSHLDRGGGYTF. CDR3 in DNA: TGTGCCAGCAGCCACCTCGACAGGGGAGGAGGCTACACCTTC.

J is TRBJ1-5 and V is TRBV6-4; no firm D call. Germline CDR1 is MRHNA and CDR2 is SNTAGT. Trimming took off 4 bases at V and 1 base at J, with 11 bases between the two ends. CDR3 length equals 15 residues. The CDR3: CASSVPRMSNQPQHF. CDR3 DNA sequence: TGTGCCAGCAGTGTCCCCCGGATGAGCAATCAGCCCCAGCATTTT.

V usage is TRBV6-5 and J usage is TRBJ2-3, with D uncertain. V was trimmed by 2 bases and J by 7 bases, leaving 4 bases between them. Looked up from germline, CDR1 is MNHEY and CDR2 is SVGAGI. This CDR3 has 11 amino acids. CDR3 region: CASSYVNTQYF. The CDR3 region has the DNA TGTGCCAGCAGTTACGTAAATACGCAGTATTTT.

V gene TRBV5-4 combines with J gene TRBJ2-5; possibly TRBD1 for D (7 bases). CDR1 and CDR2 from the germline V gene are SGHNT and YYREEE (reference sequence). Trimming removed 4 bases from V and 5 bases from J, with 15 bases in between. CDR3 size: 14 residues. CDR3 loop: CASSGGGTDETQYF. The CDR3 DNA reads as TGTGCCAGCAGCGGGGGCGGGACAGACGAGACCCAGTACTTC.

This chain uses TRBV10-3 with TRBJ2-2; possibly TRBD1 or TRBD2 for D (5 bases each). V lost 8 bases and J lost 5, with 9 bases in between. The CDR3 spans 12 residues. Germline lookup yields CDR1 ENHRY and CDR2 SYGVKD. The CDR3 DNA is TGTGCCATCGGGTGGGGGACCGGGGAGCTGTTTTTT. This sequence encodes CAIGWGTGELFF.

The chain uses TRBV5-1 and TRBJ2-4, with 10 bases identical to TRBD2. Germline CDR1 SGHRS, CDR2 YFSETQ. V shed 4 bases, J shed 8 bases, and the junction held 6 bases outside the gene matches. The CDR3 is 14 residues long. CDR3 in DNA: TGCGCCAGCAGCCTAACTAGCGGGACGTACATTCAGTACTTC. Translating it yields CASSLTSGTYIQYF.

CDR3 amino acids: CASSVSGSSEAFF. DNA of the CDR3: TGTGCCAGCAGTGTATCCGGGTCCTCTGAAGCTTTCTTT. This chain links TRBV2 with TRBJ1-1; D not resolved. The CDR3 has 13 residues. Germline assignment: CDR1 SNHLY and CDR2 FYNNEI. Trimming stripped 4 bases from V and 6 bases from J, with 12 bases between.

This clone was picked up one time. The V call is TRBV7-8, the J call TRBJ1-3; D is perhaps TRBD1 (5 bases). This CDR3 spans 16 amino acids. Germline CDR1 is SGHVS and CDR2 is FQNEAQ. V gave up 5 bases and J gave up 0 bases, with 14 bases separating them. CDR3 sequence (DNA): TGTGCCAGCAGCCACTGGGGGAAAAACTCTGGAAACACCATATATTTT. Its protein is CASSHWGKNSGNTIYF.

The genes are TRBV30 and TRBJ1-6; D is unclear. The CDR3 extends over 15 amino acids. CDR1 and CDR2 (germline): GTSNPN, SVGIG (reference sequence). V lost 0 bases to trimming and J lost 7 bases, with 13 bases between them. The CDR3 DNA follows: TGTGCCTGGAGTGTACCCAATTCCAGCAATTCACCCCTCCACTTT. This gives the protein CAWSVPNSSNSPLHF.

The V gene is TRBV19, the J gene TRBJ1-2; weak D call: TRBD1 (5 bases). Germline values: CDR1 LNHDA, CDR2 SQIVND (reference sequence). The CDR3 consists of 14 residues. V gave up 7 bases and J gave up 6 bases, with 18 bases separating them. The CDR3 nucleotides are TGTGCCAGTATTCCCAGGTCGGGGGGTCATGGCTACACCTTC. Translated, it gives CASIPRSGGHGYTF.

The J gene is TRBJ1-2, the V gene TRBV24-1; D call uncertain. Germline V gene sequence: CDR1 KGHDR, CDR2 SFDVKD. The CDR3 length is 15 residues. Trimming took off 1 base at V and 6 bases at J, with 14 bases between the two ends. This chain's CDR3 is CATSDLVTGRDGYTF. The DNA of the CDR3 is TGTGCCACCAGTGATTTAGTCACTGGTCGGGATGGCTACACCTTC.

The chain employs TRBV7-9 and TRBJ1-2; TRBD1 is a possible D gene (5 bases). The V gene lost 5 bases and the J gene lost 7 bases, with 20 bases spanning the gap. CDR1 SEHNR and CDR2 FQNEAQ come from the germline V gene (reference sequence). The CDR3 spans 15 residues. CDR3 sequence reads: CASSPPVGDYGGYTF. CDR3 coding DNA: TGTGCCAGCAGCCCACCTGTAGGGGATTACGGTGGCTACACCTTC.

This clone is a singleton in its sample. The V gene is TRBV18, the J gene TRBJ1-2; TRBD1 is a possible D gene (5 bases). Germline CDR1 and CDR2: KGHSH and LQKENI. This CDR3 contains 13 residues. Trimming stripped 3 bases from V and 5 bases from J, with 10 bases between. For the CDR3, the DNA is TGTGCCAGCTCACCCCAGGGAGGGTATGGCTACACCTTC. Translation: CASSPQGGYGYTF. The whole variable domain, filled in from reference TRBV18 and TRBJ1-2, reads NAGVMQNPRHLVRRRGQEARLRCSPMKGHSHVYWYRQLPEEGLKFMVYLQKENIIDESGMPKERFSAEFPKEGPSILRIQQVVRGDSAAYFCASSPQGGYGYTFGSGTRLTVV.

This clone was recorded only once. The CDR3 DNA follows: TGTGCCAGCAGCCCGACAGGAAAAAACTATGGCTACACCTTC. Protein: CASSPTGKNYGYTF. V is TRBV7-2 and J is TRBJ1-2, with a weak D call TRBD1 (6 bases). The CDR3 contains 14 residues. With 5 bases removed from V and 2 bases from J, the gap between germline ends came to 12 bases. Germline values: CDR1 SGHTA, CDR2 FQGNSA.

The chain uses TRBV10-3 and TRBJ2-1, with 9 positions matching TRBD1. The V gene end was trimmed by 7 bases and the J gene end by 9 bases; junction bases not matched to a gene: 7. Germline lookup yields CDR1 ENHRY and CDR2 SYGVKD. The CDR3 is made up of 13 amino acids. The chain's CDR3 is CAINRQGGLEQFF. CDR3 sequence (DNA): TGTGCCATCAACAGACAGGGGGGTCTTGAGCAGTTCTTC.

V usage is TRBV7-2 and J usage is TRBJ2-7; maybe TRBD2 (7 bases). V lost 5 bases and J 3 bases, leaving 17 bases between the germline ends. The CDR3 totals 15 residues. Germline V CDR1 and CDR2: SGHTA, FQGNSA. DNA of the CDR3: TGTGCCAGCAGCCCGGGGGCTAGCGGCAACTACGAGCAGTACTTC. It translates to CASSPGASGNYEQYF.

CDR3 in DNA: TGTGCCAGCTCACCACAACGGGGGCAATCTAATGAAAAACTGTTTTTT. The encoded protein is CASSPQRGQSNEKLFF. The rearrangement links TRBV18 to TRBJ1-4; maybe TRBD1 (6 bases). The CDR3 length is 16 residues. Germline V lookup: CDR1 KGHSH, CDR2 LQKENI. V lost 1 base and J lost 3, with 12 bases in between.

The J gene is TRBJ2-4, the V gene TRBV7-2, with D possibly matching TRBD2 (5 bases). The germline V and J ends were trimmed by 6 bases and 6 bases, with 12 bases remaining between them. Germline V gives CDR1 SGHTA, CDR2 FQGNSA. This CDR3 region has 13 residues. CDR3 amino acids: CASSPLRGNIQYF. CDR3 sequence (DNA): TGTGCCAGCAGTCCACTCCGGGGAAACATTCAGTACTTC.

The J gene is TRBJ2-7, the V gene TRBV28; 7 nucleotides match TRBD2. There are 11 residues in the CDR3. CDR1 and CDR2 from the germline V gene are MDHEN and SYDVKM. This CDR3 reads CATSGGYEQYF. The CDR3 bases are TGTGCTACCTCGGGGGGATACGAGCAGTACTTC.